Following are 23 T cell receptor beta chains from one sample sequenced in a study of blood T cell repertoires in COVID-19. Some clones are missing from TCRdb's copy, which holds only in-frame ones; the method was immunoSEQ multiplex PCR. The sample comprises more than 150,000 clones, around 84% of which are singletons, and around 14% rests with the top ten. Sequences were obtained from peripheral blood. The receptors shown here come from a man under 40 with active or convalescent COVID-19.

The chain joins TRBV3-1 (or the pseudogene TRBV3-2) to TRBJ2-5; 7 bases agree with TRBD1. The CDR3 has 15 residues. The germline V gene has CDR1 LGHDT and CDR2 YNNKEL (reference sequence). The V gene end was trimmed by 4 bases and the J gene end by 5 bases; junction bases not matched to a gene: 10. The CDR3 region has the DNA TGTGCCAGCAGCCCAAGTATACAGGGGCCGGAGACCCAGTACTTC. Encoded protein: CASSPSIQGPETQYF.

For this clone: Relative to the germline gene, one junction end is altered; a read error may explain this. This sequence joins TRBV3-1 (or the pseudogene TRBV3-2) and TRBJ2-2; 10 bases match TRBD1. Germline V gene data show CDR1 as LGHDT and CDR2 as YNNKEL (reference sequence). This CDR3 has 15 residues. The CDR3 is CASSQGQGNAGELFF. The CDR3 coding sequence is TGTGCCAGCAGCCAGGGACAGGGGAACGCCGGGGAGCTGTTTTTT.

The chain recombines TRBV5-1 with TRBJ1-2; D might be TRBD1 (5 bases). This CDR3 is built from 13 residues. Trimming left V 4 bases short and J 1 base short, with 8 bases between. Germline V gene data show CDR1 as SGHRS and CDR2 as YFSETQ. The CDR3: CASSPDSNYGYTF. The CDR3, as DNA: TGCGCCAGCAGCCCCGACAGTAACTATGGCTACACCTTC.

The sample holds a few counts of this clone. This chain joins TRBV7-9 and TRBJ2-3; D perhaps matches TRBD1 (6 bases). This CDR3 has 14 residues. Deletions cut 5 bases from V and 4 bases from J, with 13 bases between. The germline V gene has CDR1 SEHNR and CDR2 FQNEAQ (reference sequence). The CDR3 DNA reads TGTGCCAGCAGCCTAACAGGGAGTGCAGATACGCAGTATTTT. This translates into CASSLTGSADTQYF.

V is TRBV2 and J is TRBJ2-2; possibly TRBD1 for D (5 bases). The CDR3 runs to 14 residues. Germline assignment: CDR1 SNHLY and CDR2 FYNNEI. V shed 6 bases and J shed 6 bases, with 14 bases lying between them. The CDR3 is CASRSFQGAGELFF. In nucleotides, the CDR3 is TGTGCCAGCAGGTCATTTCAGGGCGCCGGGGAGCTGTTTTTT.

This clone was counted a single time. The rearrangement links TRBV14 to TRBJ2-7; D is possibly TRBD2 (7 bases). The CDR3 has 13 residues. V lost 3 bases to trimming and J lost 7 bases, with 13 bases between them. Germline V gene lookup returns CDR1 SGHDN and CDR2 FVKESK. This CDR3 reads CASSQGGAGEQYV. The CDR3, as DNA: TGTGCCAGCAGCCAGGGGGGGGCTGGGGAGCAGTACGTC.

The chain couples TRBV7-9 to TRBJ1-4; 11 bases fit TRBD1. The CDR3 has 15 amino acids. The germline V gene has CDR1 SEHNR and CDR2 FQNEAQ (reference sequence). The V gene end was trimmed by 5 bases and the J gene end by 6 bases; junction bases not matched to a gene: 5. The CDR3 loop reads CASSRGQGAHEKLFF. As DNA, the CDR3 is TGTGCCAGCAGCCGAGGACAGGGGGCTCATGAAAAACTGTTTTTT.

V gene TRBV7-2 combines with J gene TRBJ2-7, with 10 positions matching TRBD2. This CDR3 has 15 residues. The germline V gene has CDR1 SGHTA and CDR2 FQGNSA. The trim removed 4 bases at V and 5 bases at J, leaving 8 bases unmatched. In nucleotides, the CDR3 is TGTGCCAGCAGCTCGCTAGCGGGAGTCCGGAACGAGCAGTACTTC. Translated, it gives CASSSLAGVRNEQYF.

This rearrangement joins TRBV5-1 to TRBJ2-2, with a weak D call TRBD1 (5 bases). V was cut by 6 bases and J by 1 base, with 13 bases left in between. This CDR3 region has 15 residues. The germline gives CDR1 SGHRS, CDR2 YFSETQ. For the CDR3, the DNA is TGCGCCAGCAAGGAGACAGCCTTGAACACCGGGGAGCTGTTTTTT. Protein product: CASKETALNTGELFF.

The chain combines TRBV30 with TRBJ2-7; a possible D gene is TRBD1 (6 bases). This CDR3 contains 14 residues. Germline CDR1 GTSNPN, CDR2 SVGIG (reference sequence). V lost 0 bases to trimming and J lost 2 bases, with 11 bases between them. CDR3 loop: CAWSVYRAPYEQYF. In nucleotides, the CDR3 is TGTGCCTGGAGTGTATACAGGGCCCCCTACGAGCAGTACTTC. Based on the CDR3 plus reference TRBV30 and TRBJ2-7, the full variable domain is SQTIHQWPATLVQPVGSPLSLECTVEGTSNPNLYWYRQAAGRGLQLLFYSVGIGQISSEVPQNLSASRPQDRQFILSSKKLLLSDSGFYLCAWSVYRAPYEQYFGPGTRLTVT.

This clone has more than one count but fewer than ten. The V gene is TRBV19, the J gene TRBJ1-2, with 7 bases that match TRBD1. In germline, CDR1 is LNHDA, CDR2 SQIVND (reference sequence). The CDR3 length is 18 residues. Trimming cost V 10 bases and J 7 bases; bases outside gene matches: 27. DNA of the CDR3: TGTGCCACCGGCTGGAGTAGGACAGGCGATGGGGCCGTGAGTGGCTACACCTTC. Amino acid sequence: CATGWSRTGDGAVSGYTF.

This clone was picked up one time. The J gene is TRBJ1-1, the V gene TRBV6-5; D call uncertain. CDR1 and CDR2 (germline): MNHEY, SVGAGI. V was shortened by 4 bases and J by 0 bases, with 9 bases between the two germline ends. The CDR3 length is 14 residues. CDR3 sequence (DNA): TGTGCCAGCAGTTCGTTCGTCCTGAACACTGAAGCTTTCTTT. This encodes CASSSFVLNTEAFF.

The rearrangement joins TRBV18 to TRBJ1-6, with no clear D. V was pared by 0 bases and J by 7 bases, with 10 bases between. This CDR3 spans 15 amino acids. Germline-derived CDR1 and CDR2 are KGHSH and LQKENI. In DNA form, the CDR3 reads TGTGCCAGCTCACCACCGAATCAGGCAAATTCACCCCTCCACTTT. Residues: CASSPPNQANSPLHF.

CDR3 residues: CASSLERVGYGYTF. The CDR3 nucleotides read TGTGCCAGCAGCTTAGAACGGGTGGGCTATGGCTACACCTTC. This chain uses TRBV11-2 with TRBJ1-2; D gene uncertain. The CDR3 totals 14 residues. Between the trimmed V and J ends, which lost 0 bases and 4 bases, there was a span of 9 bases. Germline assignment: CDR1 SGHAT and CDR2 FQNNGV.

The table lists this clone with a count of one. V and J are TRBV30 and TRBJ2-7, with D perhaps matching TRBD2 (6 bases). Trimming cost V 3 bases and J 6 bases, with 12 bases left between them. The V gene's germline CDR1 is GTSNPN and CDR2 SVGIG (reference sequence). The CDR3 is 12 residues long. CDR3 in DNA: TGTGCCTGGAGGGACTACCGGGGCGAGCAGTACTTC. This translates into CAWRDYRGEQYF.

The chain combines TRBV5-8 with TRBJ1-2, with 8 bases identical to TRBD1. Per germline, CDR1 SGHTS and CDR2 YDEGEE. The trim removed 4 bases at V and 4 bases at J, leaving 6 bases unmatched. This CDR3 spans 14 amino acids. In DNA, the CDR3 is TGTGCCAGCAGCCCCTGGACAGGGAGCTATGGCTACACCTTC. Translation gives CASSPWTGSYGYTF.

J is TRBJ2-1 and V is TRBV10-3; TRBD2 matches 12 bases. The CDR3 has 17 amino acids. With V trimmed by 3 bases and J by 7 bases, 10 bases remained unmatched. CDR1 and CDR2 (germline): ENHRY, SYGVKD. CDR3 nucleotides: TGTGCCATCAGTGAATTATACGGGACTAGCGGGCGGAATGAGCAGTTCTTC. Amino acids: CAISELYGTSGRNEQFF.

The V call is TRBV11-2, the J call TRBJ1-5; no firm D call. Deletions cut 5 bases from V and 7 bases from J, with 12 bases between. CDR1 and CDR2 (germline): SGHAT, FQNNGV. CDR3 length: 13 amino acids. Written as DNA, the CDR3 is TGTGCCAGCAGCACCCAGGCTCAACAGCCCCAGCATTTT. It codes for CASSTQAQQPQHF.

This chain links TRBV28 with TRBJ1-2; 10 bases are a match to TRBD1. The CDR3 length is 14 residues. Germline CDR1 MDHEN, CDR2 SYDVKM. Trimming took 3 bases from V and 8 from J; bases not matched to a gene: 6. The CDR3 here is CASSFRQGAFGYTF. The CDR3 coding sequence is TGTGCCAGCAGTTTTAGACAGGGGGCGTTCGGCTACACCTTC.

This clone was recorded only once. The J gene is TRBJ2-5, the V gene TRBV9, with no clear D. This CDR3 has 14 residues. The germline gives CDR1 SGDLS, CDR2 YYNGEE. V was cut by 0 bases and J by 1 base, with 7 bases left in between. The CDR3 DNA follows: TGTGCCAGCAGCGTAGAAACGGGCCAAGAGACCCAGTACTTC. As protein: CASSVETGQETQYF.

The chain carries TRBV7-2 and TRBJ2-1, with TRBD2 matching over 8 bases. CDR1 is SGHTA and CDR2 is FQGNSA in the germline V gene. The CDR3 contains 15 residues. V lost 5 bases to trimming and J lost 0 bases; unmatched junction nucleotides: 3. The CDR3 nucleotides are TGTGCCAGCAGCCCGGGACTAGGCTCCTACAATGAGCAGTTCTTC. Its translation is CASSPGLGSYNEQFF.

V is TRBV6-2 or TRBV6-3 and J is TRBJ1-5; 8 positions match TRBD1. Germline V gives CDR1 MNHEY, CDR2 SVGEGT. The CDR3 contains 15 residues. V lost 4 bases and J lost 7; bases outside the gene matches: 9. In nucleotides, the CDR3 is TGTGCCAGCAGTTTACCAGGGGGCGACGCCCAGCCCCAGCATTTT. Its translation is CASSLPGGDAQPQHF.

The chain joins TRBV27 to TRBJ1-5; D call uncertain. V lost 6 bases and J lost 1, with 7 bases in between. The CDR3 runs to 13 residues. Germline loops: CDR1 MNHEY, CDR2 SMNVEV (reference sequence). CDR3 DNA sequence: TGTGCCAGCAGAGAGATAAGCAATCAGCCCCAGCATTTT. Amino acids: CASREISNQPQHF.